This paragraph reports one TCR beta chain. As yet, its antigen is unknown. According to the study, TCR beta libraries were built with iRepertoire HTBI primers and CDR3-region Arm-PCR. One entry per CDR3 protein, called by TCRdb with MiXCR from the multiplex PCR reads. The sample includes about 430,000 distinct CDR3 sequences, approximately 16% seen only once; the top ten take about 8.2%. This sample was taken from a study of regulatory T cells in long-lasting Graves disease. Germline CDR1 DFQATT, CDR2 SNEGSKA (reference sequence). V trimming: 3 bases; J trimming: 4 bases; junction bases outside the gene matches: 2. The CDR3 is made up of 14 amino acids. Time point noted: newly diagnosed GD, antithyroid drugs for less than 3 months. TCR sequences were obtained from RNA taken from PBMCs. Points from the study as a whole: TRBV28, TRBJ1-2 and TRBJ2-5 emerged as the favored segments in persistent disease.

The same data also contributed to another study, on T cells in Graves' hyperthyroidism and ophthalmopathy.

The source is a woman in her thirties or forties with Graves disease. Specimen: peripheral blood mononuclear cells (PBMCs), collected at new diagnosis, from a patient treated with antithyroid drugs. The chain recombines TRBV20-1 with TRBJ2-7, with 14 bases matching TRBD2. Here the CDR3 reads CSARTSGRAYEQYF. CDR3 bases: TGCAGTGCTAGGACTAGCGGGAGGGCGTACGAGCAGTACTTC.